One sample yielded the 31 T cell receptor beta chains listed below, sequenced in a study of beta chain features in type 1 diabetes. Expressed TCRB transcripts got sequenced, as all isolated RNA was reverse transcribed. The repertoire was sequenced with immunoSEQ multiplex PCR; TCRdb's copy has only in-frame clones and lacks some. The sample has about 180,000 clones; about 12% are singletons. The sample consisted of central memory CD4+ T cells from blood. The receptors here all came from a young woman in good health.

V is TRBV9 and J is TRBJ1-1, with 8 bases aligning to TRBD1. The V segment lost 3 bases and the J segment 13 bases; nucleotides outside the gene matches: 11. Germline V gives CDR1 SGDLS, CDR2 YYNGEE. CDR3 length: 13 amino acids. As DNA, the CDR3 is TGTGCCAGCAGCGCCGGACAGGGTCGGCCTGTTTTCTTT. Its translation: CASSAGQGRPVFF.

The CDR3 bases are TGTGCCAGCAGTTACACGGGGGCTGAAGCTTTCTTT. Its protein is CASSYTGAEAFF. J is TRBJ1-1 and V is TRBV6-5; a possible D gene is TRBD1 (5 bases). Germline V gives CDR1 MNHEY, CDR2 SVGAGI. This CDR3 has 12 amino acids. Trimming took 2 bases from V and 6 from J, leaving 7 bases between them.

There are a few counts of this clone. The chain recombines TRBV7-2 with TRBJ1-2; D gene uncertain. This CDR3 comprises 13 residues. V lost 4 bases, J lost 4 bases, and 10 bases lay in between. Germline values: CDR1 SGHTA, CDR2 FQGNSA. CDR3 nucleotide sequence: TGTGCCAGCAGCTCGGGGTCAGGCTATGGCTACACCTTC. Protein product: CASSSGSGYGYTF.

This rearrangement joins TRBV6-1 to TRBJ2-3; no definite D call. Trimming took off 3 bases at V and 2 bases at J, with 15 bases between the two ends. Germline values: CDR1 MNHNS, CDR2 SASEGT. The CDR3 is made up of 16 amino acids. CDR3 sequence: CASSDPRGGDTDTQYF. The CDR3 DNA is TGTGCCAGCAGTGACCCGCGTGGTGGAGACACAGATACGCAGTATTTT.

This chain's CDR3 is CASSPRGQGARGYTF. The CDR3 nucleotides read TGTGCCAGCAGTCCAAGGGGACAGGGGGCGCGTGGCTACACCTTC. The V gene is TRBV27, the J gene TRBJ1-2; TRBD1 matches at 12 bases. The junction had 8 bases not matched to a gene; V was cut back by 5 bases and J by 7 bases. CDR1 is MNHEY, CDR2 SMNVEV, per germline (reference sequence). This CDR3 has 15 residues.

The V gene is TRBV7-9, the J gene TRBJ1-5; 9 bases fit TRBD1. The CDR3 loop spans 14 amino acids. CDR1 and CDR2 (germline): SEHNR, FQNEAQ (reference sequence). Unmatched junction bases numbered 8, after V lost 3 bases and J lost 11 bases. Written as DNA, the CDR3 is TGTGCCAGCAGCTTGGCCGGACAGGGGCAGACCCAGCATTTT. It codes for CASSLAGQGQTQHF.

The chain recombines TRBV7-3 with TRBJ2-7, with 9 bases fitting TRBD2. V lost 2 bases and J lost 0; bases outside the gene matches: 5. Germline V gene data show CDR1 as SGHTA and CDR2 as FQGTGA. The CDR3 has 16 amino acids. The CDR3 loop is CASSLSSSGSSYEQYF. CDR3 nucleotides: TGTGCCAGCAGCTTATCTAGTAGCGGGAGCTCCTACGAGCAGTACTTC.

This clone occurred a few times. The rearrangement links TRBV5-1 to TRBJ2-2; D not certain. Trimming stripped 0 bases from V and 0 bases from J, with 9 bases between. The length of the CDR3 is 16 residues. CDR1 is SGHRS, CDR2 YFSETQ, per germline. Written as DNA, the CDR3 is TGCGCCAGCAGCTTGGGCAGGTCGGCGAACACCGGGGAGCTGTTTTTT. Its translation is CASSLGRSANTGELFF.

The chain uses TRBV29-1 and TRBJ2-7; 11 nucleotides line up with TRBD2. The V gene's germline CDR1 is SQVTM and CDR2 ANQGSEA. The CDR3 runs to 15 residues. J was trimmed by 2 bases and V by 2 bases; bases with no gene match: 5. As DNA, the CDR3 is TGCAGCGTTGAACCCGTAGCGGGAGGGACCTACGAGCAGTACTTC. Protein product: CSVEPVAGGTYEQYF.

This clone was observed a handful of times. The chain links TRBV28 to TRBJ1-2; TRBD1 aligns across 7 bases. In germline, CDR1 is MDHEN, CDR2 SYDVKM. This CDR3 is 15 amino acids long. J was trimmed by 4 bases and V by 6 bases; bases with no gene match: 11. Here the CDR3 reads CASRISQGETYGYTF. Here the CDR3 DNA reads TGTGCCAGCAGGATCTCTCAGGGGGAAACCTATGGCTACACCTTC.

V and J are TRBV7-3 and TRBJ2-3; D gene uncertain. Germline V lookup: CDR1 SGHTA, CDR2 FQGTGA. Trimming removed 3 bases from V and 2 bases from J, with 12 bases in between. The CDR3 contains 15 residues. This CDR3 is CASSFQVSNTDTQYF. The CDR3 bases are TGTGCCAGCAGCTTCCAGGTTTCCAACACAGATACGCAGTATTTT.

This clone was counted between two and nine times. The rearrangement links TRBV19 to TRBJ1-2; D is possibly TRBD1 (6 bases). The CDR3 extends over 13 amino acids. V was shortened by 8 bases and J by 8 bases, with 18 bases between the two germline ends. CDR1 and CDR2 (germline): LNHDA, SQIVND (reference sequence). CDR3: CASGKTGGYGYTF. As DNA, the CDR3 is TGTGCCAGTGGTAAGACTGGGGGCTACGGCTACACCTTC.

This clone was picked up a small number of times. This rearrangement joins TRBV11-3 to TRBJ2-1; weak D call: TRBD1 (6 bases). CDR3 size: 14 residues. Germline values: CDR1 SGHNT, CDR2 YENEEA. V dropped 1 base and J dropped 7 bases, with 11 bases sitting between them. The CDR3 sequence: CASSLVQGSNEQFF. DNA for the CDR3: TGTGCCAGCAGCTTAGTGCAGGGGTCGAATGAGCAGTTCTTC.

The genes are TRBV6-5 and TRBJ2-7; 9 nucleotides agree with TRBD1. V lost 6 bases to trimming and J lost 5 bases; unmatched junction nucleotides: 8. Looked up from germline, CDR1 is MNHEY and CDR2 is SVGAGI. The CDR3 sequence is 14 residues long. CDR3 bases: TGTGCCAGCAGACGGACAGGGGCAGTAGACGAGCAGTACTTC. This encodes CASRRTGAVDEQYF.

The V call is TRBV5-1, the J call TRBJ1-5; D is uncertain. Germline-derived CDR1 and CDR2 are SGHRS and YFSETQ. The CDR3 is made up of 13 amino acids. V dropped 5 bases and J dropped 0 bases, with 6 bases sitting between them. CDR3 region: CASSESSNQPQHF. CDR3 bases: TGCGCCAGCAGTGAGAGTAGCAATCAGCCCCAGCATTTT.

CDR3 DNA sequence: TGTGCCAGCAGGGGGGACAGGGGTTATGGCTACACCTTC. It translates to CASRGDRGYGYTF. The chain recombines TRBV2 with TRBJ1-2; 10 positions match TRBD1. Germline V gives CDR1 SNHLY, CDR2 FYNNEI. CDR3 length: 13 amino acids. The J segment lost 5 bases and the V segment lost 6 bases, leaving 3 bases of the junction unmatched. Supplemented by reference TRBV2 and TRBJ1-2, the full variable domain reads EPEVTQTPSHQVTQMGQEVILRCVPISNHLYFYWYRQILGQKVEFLVSFYNNEISEKSEIFDDQFSVERPDGSNFTLKIRSTKLEDSAMYFCASRGDRGYGYTFGSGTRLTVV.

The J gene is TRBJ2-1, the V gene TRBV28; 9 bases match TRBD2. The V gene's germline CDR1 is MDHEN and CDR2 SYDVKM. The V gene end was trimmed by 3 bases and the J gene end by 6 bases; junction bases not matched to a gene: 9. The CDR3 consists of 16 residues. The CDR3 DNA reads as TGTGCCAGCAGTTTTTCCGGGACTAGCAGTCTCAATGAGCAGTTCTTC. The encoded protein is CASSFSGTSSLNEQFF. Full variable domain (rest looked up from reference TRBV28 and TRBJ2-1): DVKVTQSSRYLVKRTGEKVFLECVQDMDHENMFWYRQDPGLGLRLIYFSYDVKMKEKGDIPEGYSVSREKKERFSLILESASTNQTSMYLCASSFSGTSSLNEQFFGPGTRLTVL.

This clone was counted only a few times. V gene TRBV11-2 combines with J gene TRBJ2-5; a possible D gene is TRBD1 (7 bases). Germline V gene sequence: CDR1 SGHAT, CDR2 FQNNGV. The CDR3 extends over 14 amino acids. V was shortened by 1 base and J by 5 bases, with 11 bases between the two germline ends. CDR3 in amino acids: CASSLGTGGETQYF. The CDR3, as DNA: TGTGCCAGCAGCTTAGGGACAGGAGGGGAGACCCAGTACTTC. Looking up the rest from reference TRBV11-2 and TRBJ2-5 gives the full variable domain: EAGVAQSPRYKIIEKRQSVAFWCNPISGHATLYWYQQILGQGPKLLIQFQNNGVVDDSQLPKDRFSAERLKGVDSTLKIQPAKLEDSAVYLCASSLGTGGETQYFGPGTRLLVL.

The CDR3 DNA reads as TGTGCCAGCAGCTTCGACAGGGGACGACCTTATGGCTACACCTTC. Its protein is CASSFDRGRPYGYTF. The V and J genes are TRBV7-8 and TRBJ1-2; 8 positions match TRBD1. J lost 5 bases, V lost 3 bases, and 8 bases had no gene match. The CDR3 is made up of 15 amino acids. Germline-derived CDR1 and CDR2 are SGHVS and FQNEAQ.

This clone occurred once. The genes are TRBV7-2 and TRBJ2-7; a possible D gene is TRBD1 (6 bases). Germline V lookup: CDR1 SGHTA, CDR2 FQGNSA. The V gene lost 4 bases and the J gene lost 0 bases, with 13 bases spanning the gap. CDR3 length: 15 amino acids. The CDR3 protein is CASSSTGTSSYEQYF. The DNA of the CDR3 is TGTGCCAGCAGCTCAACCGGGACAAGCTCCTACGAGCAGTACTTC.

The sample holds a few counts of this clone. This chain connects TRBV28 to TRBJ1-3; D might be TRBD1 (5 bases). CDR3 length: 14 amino acids. Germline-derived CDR1 and CDR2 are MDHEN and SYDVKM. With 7 bases removed from V and 6 bases from J, the gap between germline ends came to 16 bases. The CDR3 region is CASTPLGHQNTIYF. CDR3 DNA sequence: TGTGCCAGCACCCCTCTCGGACACCAAAACACCATATATTTT.

The J gene is TRBJ2-2, the V gene TRBV7-2, with 8 bases matching TRBD2. The V and J ends lost 5 bases and 6 bases, in that order; junction bases with no gene match: 2. The CDR3 has 13 amino acids. Germline V gene lookup returns CDR1 SGHTA and CDR2 FQGNSA. The CDR3 coding sequence is TGTGCCAGCAGCCGAGCGGGAGCCGGGGAGCTGTTTTTT. Its translation: CASSRAGAGELFF. Full variable domain (remainder filled in from reference TRBV7-2 and TRBJ2-2): GAGVSQSPSNKVTEKGKDVELRCDPISGHTALYWYRQSLGQGLEFLIYFQGNSAPDKSGLPSDRFSAERTGGSVSTLTIQRTQQEDSAVYLCASSRAGAGELFFGEGSRLTVL.

On this clone itself: Other DNA sequences in the same sample also yield this CDR3. V gene TRBV20-1 combines with J gene TRBJ2-7, with D uncertain. This CDR3 region has 11 residues. Germline CDR1 reads DFQATT; CDR2 reads SNEGSKA (reference sequence). V was pared by 1 base and J by 3 bases, with 4 bases between. The CDR3, as DNA: TGCAGTGCTAGAGTCCTCTACGAGCAGTACTTC. Its protein is CSARVLYEQYF.

This clone has more than one count but fewer than ten. The chain carries TRBV5-1 and TRBJ2-3; D gene unclear. This CDR3 is 17 amino acids long. Per germline, CDR1 SGHRS and CDR2 YFSETQ. Trimming removed 1 base at V and 2 bases at J, with 17 bases between. The DNA for the CDR3 is TGCGCCAGCAGCTTGAACTCGCTGATCCTTTCCACAGATACGCAGTATTTT. This codes for CASSLNSLILSTDTQYF.

The J gene is TRBJ2-3, the V gene TRBV30; TRBD2 matches 9 bases. J was trimmed by 1 base and V by 8 bases; bases with no gene match: 13. Germline lookup yields CDR1 GTSNPN and CDR2 SVGIG (reference sequence). The CDR3 has 16 amino acids. The CDR3, as DNA: TGTGCCAGCAGCGCCCAACGGACTAGCGGCACAGATACGCAGTATTTT. This encodes CASSAQRTSGTDTQYF.

In this sample, this clone turned up a few times. Other nucleotide sequences from this sample produce the same CDR3. This chain links TRBV5-1 with TRBJ1-1; 7 nucleotides line up with TRBD1. The CDR3 is 13 amino acids. CDR1 and CDR2 from the germline V gene are SGHRS and YFSETQ. With V trimmed by 4 bases and J by 3 bases, 3 bases remained unmatched. CDR3 in DNA: TGCGCCAGCAGCGAACAGGGGTACACTGAAGCTTTCTTT. Encoded protein: CASSEQGYTEAFF.

Of note for this clone: This sample includes further DNA sequences coding for the same CDR3. The chain employs TRBV19 and TRBJ2-7, with D uncertain. V was cut by 5 bases and J by 3 bases, with 5 bases left in between. The germline CDR1 and CDR2 sequences are LNHDA and SQIVND (reference sequence). This CDR3 is built from 11 residues. The CDR3 protein is CASSFRYEQYF. Written as DNA, the CDR3 is TGTGCCAGTAGTTTTCGCTACGAGCAGTACTTC.

The sample holds a few counts of this clone. The chain employs TRBV30 and TRBJ1-5; D not certain. Trimming removed 4 bases from V and 0 bases from J, with 4 bases in between. Germline loops: CDR1 GTSNPN, CDR2 SVGIG (reference sequence). This CDR3 has 12 residues. The CDR3 DNA sequence: TGTGCCTGGACTAATAGCAATCAGCCCCAGCATTTT. Amino acid sequence: CAWTNSNQPQHF.

This clone was counted ten times or more. The rearrangement joins TRBV14 to TRBJ2-7; TRBD2 matches 10 bases. Trimming at V came to 4 bases and at J to 2 bases, leaving 2 bases not matched to a gene. From germline, CDR1 is SGHDN and CDR2 FVKESK. The CDR3 covers 14 residues. CDR3 amino acids: CASSRTSGTYEQYF. The CDR3 region has the DNA TGTGCCAGCAGCCGGACTAGCGGCACCTACGAGCAGTACTTC.

This clone was picked up a small number of times. The chain carries TRBV4-2 and TRBJ2-1, with a weak D call TRBD2 (6 bases). From germline, CDR1 is LGHNA and CDR2 YNFKEQ. Deletions cut 1 base from V and 3 bases from J, with 7 bases between. There are 14 residues in the CDR3. The CDR3, as DNA: TGTGCCAGCAGCCAAGCGGGAGACTACAATGAGCAGTTCTTC. Translated: CASSQAGDYNEQFF.

This rearrangement joins TRBV28 to TRBJ2-5; 10 nucleotides agree with TRBD1. The ends lost 8 bases at V and 0 bases at J; junction bases unmatched: 6. The CDR3 sequence is 15 residues long. Germline CDR1 MDHEN, CDR2 SYDVKM. CDR3 in DNA: TGTGCCAGCTGGACGGGACAGGGGTACCAAGAGACCCAGTACTTC. Its translation is CASWTGQGYQETQYF.